This T cell receptor beta chain was captured by sequencing in a study of cytomegalovirus exposure and HLA in healthy donors. Study details: From HLA-typed donors, an early data release held 70 million to 95 million unique TCRs.

The J segment lost 1 base and the V segment lost 5 bases, leaving 7 bases of the junction unmatched. Germline CDR1 SGHVS, CDR2 FQNEAQ. The CDR3 loop spans 17 amino acids. The sample holds a few counts of this clone. Its target is not known. Use of 60 Vbeta and 13 Jbeta primers characterized the PCR. Profiled with immunoSEQ multiplex PCR; TCRdb holds only in-frame clones, not every one. The sample carries 160,000 or so clones, 70% to 80% recorded once. Each donor's status was that of a healthy bone marrow donor. Study-wide results and caveats: Analysis performed later showed TCR beta chains linked to HLA being more clonally expanded than equally common others.

The sequence came from a male donor in good health and CMV-seronegative. The chain recombines TRBV7-8 with TRBJ2-3, with 12 bases matching TRBD2. Sequences were obtained from PBMCs. CDR3 region: CASSEDRLAGGTDTQYF. CDR3 DNA sequence: TGTGCCAGCAGCGAAGACCGACTAGCGGGAGGCACAGATACGCAGTATTTT. The full variable domain, in which reference TRBV7-8 and TRBJ2-3 provide the parts outside the CDR3, is GAGVSQSPRYKVAKRGQDVALRCDPISGHVSLFWYQQALGQGPEFLTYFQNEAQLDKSGLPSDRFFAERPEGSVSTLKIQRTQQEDSAVYLCASSEDRLAGGTDTQYFGPGTRLTVL.